Below, 20 T cell receptor beta chains from the same sample are listed, as sequenced in a study of blood T cell repertoires in COVID-19. The table came from immunoSEQ multiplex PCR; TCRdb's copy has only in-frame clones and leaves some out. The sample lists 150,000 to 200,000 clones, approximately 90% occurring once. The sequenced material came from peripheral blood. The receptor source for this set is a man aged 45-60 years who had recovered from COVID-19.

This clone came up once. The V and J genes are TRBV7-9 and TRBJ2-1; 13 bases match TRBD2. V lost 7 bases and J lost 8; bases outside the gene matches: 11. This CDR3 has 16 amino acids. CDR1 and CDR2 (germline): SEHNR, FQNEAQ (reference sequence). CDR3 residues: CASTKTSGGPVHEQFF. The DNA for the CDR3 is TGTGCCAGCACCAAGACTAGCGGGGGGCCTGTCCATGAGCAGTTCTTC.

This clone was seen only a few times. The rearrangement uses TRBV27 and TRBJ1-2; D ambiguous. Germline V gene lookup returns CDR1 MNHEY and CDR2 SMNVEV (reference sequence). This CDR3 has 14 amino acids. The V and J ends lost 8 bases and 4 bases respectively, with 17 bases between them. The CDR3 loop reads CASGSLTTSYGYTF. The CDR3 DNA sequence: TGTGCCAGCGGATCCTTGACAACAAGCTATGGCTACACCTTC.

V usage is TRBV28 and J usage is TRBJ1-5; D is undetermined. V was trimmed by 5 bases and J by 0 bases, leaving 17 bases between them. The CDR3 is 17 residues long. Germline loops: CDR1 MDHEN, CDR2 SYDVKM. The CDR3 DNA is TGTGCCAGCAGTCCGCCGACTCTGCACCATAGCAATCAGCCCCAGCATTTT. It specifies CASSPPTLHHSNQPQHF.

There are a few counts of this clone. The chain joins TRBV2 to TRBJ1-2, with 9 bases that match TRBD1. CDR1 and CDR2 (germline): SNHLY, FYNNEI. There are 14 residues in the CDR3. V gave up 6 bases and J gave up 6 bases; unmatched junction bases: 8. The CDR3 region is CASSPSGTGNGYTF. The CDR3 DNA reads TGTGCCAGCAGCCCATCCGGGACAGGGAATGGCTACACCTTC.

The chain uses TRBV5-4 and TRBJ2-5, with TRBD2 identical over 9 bases. CDR3 size: 17 residues. J was trimmed by 5 bases and V by 3 bases; bases with no gene match: 14. Germline V gene data show CDR1 as SGHNT and CDR2 as YYREEE (reference sequence). The CDR3 region is CASSSGGGAGTRETQYF. CDR3 sequence (DNA): TGTGCCAGCAGCTCCGGCGGGGGGGCAGGGACGCGCGAGACCCAGTACTTC.

This clone was detected a few times. V and J are TRBV19 and TRBJ2-5; the D gene is possibly TRBD2 (6 bases). The CDR3 length is 13 residues. Germline CDR1 is LNHDA and CDR2 is SQIVND (reference sequence). Trimming cost V 4 bases and J 3 bases, with 9 bases left between them. In DNA, the CDR3 is TGTGCCAGTAGTAACCGGGAGAAAGAGACCCAGTACTTC. This codes for CASSNREKETQYF. The full variable domain, with the rest looked up from reference TRBV19 and TRBJ2-5, is DGGITQSPKYLFRKEGQNVTLSCEQNLNHDAMYWYRQDPGQGLRLIYYSQIVNDFQKGDIAEGYSVSREKKESFPLTVTSAQKNPTAFYLCASSNREKETQYFGPGTRLLVL.

This chain connects TRBV15 to TRBJ1-1; a possible D gene is TRBD1 (6 bases). With 3 bases removed from V and 1 base from J, the gap between germline ends came to 6 bases. Germline CDR1 and CDR2: LNHNV and YYDKDF (reference sequence). There are 13 residues in the CDR3. The CDR3 loop is CATSRDRNTEAFF. CDR3 DNA sequence: TGTGCCACCAGCAGGGACAGGAACACTGAAGCTTTCTTT.

The CDR3 loop is CASSFSSGGWMPYEQYF. The CDR3, as DNA: TGTGCCAGCAGCTTTTCTAGCGGGGGCTGGATGCCTTACGAGCAGTACTTC. V gene TRBV7-2 combines with J gene TRBJ2-7; 10 bases are shared with TRBD2. Germline CDR1 reads SGHTA; CDR2 reads FQGNSA. There are 17 residues in the CDR3. Germline trimming cut 3 bases from V and 4 bases from J; bases unmatched to any gene: 12.

The V call is TRBV7-2, the J call TRBJ1-2; unclear D gene. Germline CDR1 is SGHTA and CDR2 is FQGNSA. Deletions cut 1 base from V and 4 bases from J, with 10 bases between. This CDR3 contains 14 residues. The CDR3 protein is CASSLEVRGYGYTF. The CDR3 DNA is TGTGCCAGCAGCTTAGAGGTACGGGGCTATGGCTACACCTTC.

The V gene is TRBV4-3, the J gene TRBJ2-3; D not resolved. The CDR3 extends over 13 amino acids. The germline gives CDR1 LGHNA, CDR2 YSLEER. V gave up 4 bases and J gave up 4 bases, with 9 bases separating them. In nucleotides, the CDR3 is TGCGCCAGCAGCCCCCGGAGCGCAGATACGCAGTATTTT. It yields the protein CASSPRSADTQYF.

The CDR3 loop is CASSESTGNLYGYTF. CDR3 DNA: TGTGCCAGCAGTGAATCAACAGGCAACCTCTATGGCTACACCTTC. The chain joins TRBV25-1 to TRBJ1-2, with a weak D call TRBD1 (5 bases). The CDR3 has 15 residues. Germline V gene lookup returns CDR1 MGHDK and CDR2 SYGVNS. V was cut by 1 base and J by 4 bases, with 13 bases left in between.

This clone appeared a few times. This rearrangement joins TRBV28 to TRBJ2-5, with 9 bases fitting TRBD2. This CDR3 region has 19 residues. Germline assignment: CDR1 MDHEN and CDR2 SYDVKM. V was pared by 5 bases and J by 7 bases, with 23 bases of the junction left unmatched. The CDR3 coding sequence is TGTGCCAGCAGTCTTCCACGGCTAGCGGGGCCTCCTCGGGAACGGACCCAGTACTTC. It translates to CASSLPRLAGPPRERTQYF. Using reference TRBV28 and TRBJ2-5 for the parts outside the CDR3, the full variable domain is DVKVTQSSRYLVKRTGEKVFLECVQDMDHENMFWYRQDPGLGLRLIYFSYDVKMKEKGDIPEGYSVSREKKERFSLILESASTNQTSMYLCASSLPRLAGPPRERTQYFGPGTRLLVL.

This rearrangement joins TRBV18 to TRBJ2-7; no clear D gene. Trimming pared 6 bases from V and 2 bases from J, leaving 14 bases between. The CDR3 length is 14 residues. The germline V gene has CDR1 KGHSH and CDR2 LQKENI. Here the CDR3 reads CASSLKTGPYEQYF. The DNA of the CDR3 is TGTGCCAGCTCCCTGAAGACTGGTCCCTACGAGCAGTACTTC.

The chain uses TRBV19 and TRBJ1-6; maybe TRBD1 (5 bases). Trimming took 7 bases from V and 11 from J, leaving 21 bases between them. Per the germline V gene, CDR1 is LNHDA and CDR2 is SQIVND (reference sequence). The CDR3 totals 15 residues. The CDR3 DNA sequence: TGTGCCAGTAAGGTAACGGCATCGGGGGTCACACCCCTCCACTTT. Protein sequence: CASKVTASGVTPLHF.

The rearrangement links TRBV6-6 to TRBJ2-5; the D gene is possibly TRBD2 (6 bases). The CDR3 sequence is 16 residues long. Trimming pared 0 bases from V and 5 bases from J, leaving 16 bases between. In germline, CDR1 is MNHNY, CDR2 SVGAGI (reference sequence). In nucleotides, the CDR3 is TGTGCCAGCAGTTACTCCCCTGCGGGGCTCCGGGAGACCCAGTACTTC. This codes for CASSYSPAGLRETQYF.

J is TRBJ2-2 and V is TRBV19; 7 bases agree with TRBD1. This CDR3 spans 14 amino acids. With 5 bases clipped from V and 4 bases from J, the junction kept 4 bases outside the gene matches. Germline lookup yields CDR1 LNHDA and CDR2 SQIVND (reference sequence). CDR3 protein: CASSSGQFTGELFF. The CDR3 coding sequence is TGTGCCAGTAGTTCGGGACAGTTCACCGGGGAGCTGTTTTTT. The variable domain in full, with the rest retrieved from reference TRBV19 and TRBJ2-2, is DGGITQSPKYLFRKEGQNVTLSCEQNLNHDAMYWYRQDPGQGLRLIYYSQIVNDFQKGDIAEGYSVSREKKESFPLTVTSAQKNPTAFYLCASSSGQFTGELFFGEGSRLTVL.

The J gene is TRBJ2-3, the V gene TRBV9, with 9 positions matching TRBD2. CDR1 and CDR2 (germline): SGDLS, YYNGEE. CDR3 length: 19 amino acids. The ends lost 4 bases at V and 3 bases at J; junction bases unmatched: 18. In DNA form, the CDR3 reads TGTGCCAGCAGCCCCCGTCAGTGGCTAGCGGGAATGGGGACAGATACGCAGTATTTT. It encodes CASSPRQWLAGMGTDTQYF.

The chain combines TRBV12-5 with TRBJ2-1; possible D gene TRBD2, 10 bases. The V gene lost 0 bases and the J gene lost 5 bases, with 26 bases spanning the gap. Germline loops: CDR1 LGHNT, CDR2 FRNRAP. The CDR3 is 20 amino acids. The CDR3 DNA reads TGTGCTAGTGGTTTGGTAGGGGACAGGGCCAGCGGGAGGGATGACAATGAGCAGTTCTTC. It is translated as CASGLVGDRASGRDDNEQFF.

The chain uses TRBV29-1 and TRBJ1-4; 8 nucleotides line up with TRBD1. Germline V lookup: CDR1 SQVTM, CDR2 ANQGSEA. V was pared by 5 bases and J by 8 bases, with 7 bases of the junction left unmatched. The length of the CDR3 is 13 residues. The CDR3 spells CSVIIQGGEKLFF. The CDR3 DNA reads TGCAGCGTTATTATACAGGGGGGGGAAAAACTGTTTTTT. The variable domain in full, with the rest retrieved from reference TRBV29-1 and TRBJ1-4, is SAVISQKPSRDICQRGTSLTIQCQVDSQVTMMFWYRQQPGQSLTLIATANQGSEATYESGFVIDKFPISRPNLTFSTLTVSNMSPEDSSIYLCSVIIQGGEKLFFGSGTQLSVL.

The rearrangement links TRBV13 to TRBJ2-7; 8 bases agree with TRBD2. The germline CDR1 and CDR2 sequences are PRHDT and FYEKMQ (reference sequence). The V gene end was trimmed by 2 bases and the J gene end by 6 bases; junction bases not matched to a gene: 6. This CDR3 has 14 residues. The chain's CDR3 is CASSLPTSVGEQYF. The CDR3, as DNA: TGTGCCAGCAGCTTACCGACTAGCGTGGGCGAGCAGTACTTC.